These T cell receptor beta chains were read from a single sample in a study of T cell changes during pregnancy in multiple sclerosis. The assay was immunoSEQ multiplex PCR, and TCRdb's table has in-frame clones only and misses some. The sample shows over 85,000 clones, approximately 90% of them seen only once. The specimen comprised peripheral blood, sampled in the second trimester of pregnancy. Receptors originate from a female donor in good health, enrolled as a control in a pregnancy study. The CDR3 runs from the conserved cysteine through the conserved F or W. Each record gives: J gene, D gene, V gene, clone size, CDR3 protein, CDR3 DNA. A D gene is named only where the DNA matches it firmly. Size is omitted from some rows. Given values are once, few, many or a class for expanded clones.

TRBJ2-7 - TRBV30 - CAWRQDSPYEQYF TGTGCCTGGAGACAGGACAGTCCCTACGAGCAGTACTTC
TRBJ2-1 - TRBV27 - CASSPPRGRGSGYNEQFF TGTGCCAGCAGTCCCCCACGGGGGCGGGGGTCGGGCTACAATGAGCAGTTCTTC
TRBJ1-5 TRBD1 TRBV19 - CATTRDRGYEPQHF TGTGCCACCACCCGGGACAGGGGCTATGAGCCCCAGCATTTT
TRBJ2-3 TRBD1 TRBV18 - CASSPQGQGRDTQYF TGTGCCAGCTCACCGCAGGGACAGGGGCGAGATACGCAGTATTTT
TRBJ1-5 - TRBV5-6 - CASSLAGVNSNQPQHF TGTGCCAGCAGCTTGGCCGGGGTAAATAGCAATCAGCCCCAGCATTTT
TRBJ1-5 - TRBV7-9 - CASSQGENQPQHF TGTGCCAGCAGCCAAGGGGAAAATCAGCCCCAGCATTTT
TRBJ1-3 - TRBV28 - CASSLYGGGVSSGNTIYF TGTGCCAGCAGTTTATACGGTGGGGGGGTAAGCTCTGGAAACACCATATATTTT
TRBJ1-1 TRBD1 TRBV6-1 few CASRDREGTEAFF TGTGCCAGCAGGGACAGGGAGGGGACTGAAGCTTTCTTT
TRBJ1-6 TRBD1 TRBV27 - CASSEGDSLYPQSPLHF TGTGCCAGCAGTGAAGGGGACAGTCTCTACCCTCAGTCACCCCTCCACTTT
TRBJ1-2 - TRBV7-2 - CASSLQGILYGYTF TGTGCCAGCAGCTTACAGGGAATACTTTATGGCTACACCTTC
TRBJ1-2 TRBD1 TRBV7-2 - CASLGQGASFNYGYTF TGTGCCAGCTTAGGACAGGGGGCTTCCTTTAACTATGGCTACACCTTC
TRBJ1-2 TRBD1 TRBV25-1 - CASTRTGGNYGYTF TGTGCCAGCACCCGGACAGGGGGGAACTATGGCTACACCTTC
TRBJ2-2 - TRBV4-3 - CASSHRQAGELFF TGCGCCAGCAGCCACCGACAGGCCGGGGAGCTGTTTTTT
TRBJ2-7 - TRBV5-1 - CASSQDGYSYEQYF TGCGCCAGCAGCCAAGACGGGTATTCCTACGAGCAGTACTTC
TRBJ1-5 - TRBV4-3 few CASSQEFRGNQPQHF TGCGCCAGCAGCCAAGAATTCAGGGGCAATCAGCCCCAGCATTTT
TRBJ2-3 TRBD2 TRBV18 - CASSPQLAGGVTDTQYF TGTGCCAGCTCACCCCAACTAGCGGGAGGGGTCACAGATACGCAGTATTTT
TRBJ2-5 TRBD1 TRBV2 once CASSGQGGMETQYF TGTGCCAGCAGCGGACAGGGAGGTATGGAGACCCAGTACTTC
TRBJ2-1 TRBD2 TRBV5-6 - CASSLSTSGIYNEQFF TGTGCCAGCAGCTTGTCCACTAGCGGGATCTACAATGAGCAGTTCTTC
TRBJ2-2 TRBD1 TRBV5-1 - CASSLWTGKGELFF TGCGCCAGCAGCTTGTGGACAGGGAAGGGGGAGCTGTTTTTT
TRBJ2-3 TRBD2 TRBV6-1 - CASSVLSGGATDTQYF TGTGCCAGCAGTGTCCTTAGCGGGGGGGCCACAGATACGCAGTATTTT
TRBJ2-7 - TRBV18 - CASSQKTGYEQYF TGTGCCAGCTCCCAAAAAACGGGATACGAGCAGTACTTC
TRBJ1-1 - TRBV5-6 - CASSLRVTEAFF TGTGCCAGCAGCCTCAGGGTTACTGAAGCTTTCTTT
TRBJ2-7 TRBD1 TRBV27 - CASLGRTGVFYEQYF TGTGCCAGCCTGGGTAGGACAGGGGTTTTCTACGAGCAGTACTTC